Following are 18 T cell receptor beta chains from one sample sequenced in a study of CD8+ T cells in alopecia areata. Described treatment: oral pan-JAK inhibitor, 5-10 mg twice daily. Once RNA had been extracted, it was reverse transcribed into cDNA to act as the sequencing template. TCRdb's table, derived via immunoSEQ multiplex PCR, lists solely in-frame clones and lacks some. The data show 100,000 or so clones, roughly three fifths seen once. This specimen consisted of CD8+ T cells sorted from blood, obtained between weeks 55 and 65, from a patient treated with tofacitinib. These receptors all come from a human donor with alopecia areata.

The chain couples TRBV14 to TRBJ1-2, with D unresolved. V gave up 4 bases and J gave up 5 bases, with 11 bases separating them. This CDR3 has 13 residues. Per germline, CDR1 SGHDN and CDR2 FVKESK. DNA for the CDR3: TGTGCCAGCAGCCCCTCGGGAGGGTATGGCTACACCTTC. Translation: CASSPSGGYGYTF.

J is TRBJ2-1 and V is TRBV6-6; no clear D gene. The germline gives CDR1 MNHNY, CDR2 SVGAGI (reference sequence). This CDR3 has 15 amino acids. With 7 bases removed from V and 2 bases from J, the gap between germline ends came to 15 bases. Written as DNA, the CDR3 is TGTGCCAGCAAGACCTCCCCAACTGCCTACAATGAGCAGTTCTTC. It codes for CASKTSPTAYNEQFF.

The chain employs TRBV6-1 and TRBJ1-5; 7 nucleotides agree with TRBD1. CDR1 is MNHNS, CDR2 SASEGT, per germline. The CDR3 totals 16 residues. The J segment lost 3 bases and the V segment lost 4 bases, leaving 9 bases of the junction unmatched. The CDR3: CASSVSPGGINQPQHF. The DNA for the CDR3 is TGTGCCAGCAGTGTCTCTCCAGGGGGTATCAATCAGCCCCAGCATTTT.

J is TRBJ2-1 and V is TRBV5-1; 10 bases line up with TRBD2. CDR1 is SGHRS and CDR2 is YFSETQ in the germline V gene. V trimming: 0 bases; J trimming: 5 bases; junction bases outside the gene matches: 11. The CDR3 is 18 amino acids. The CDR3 region is CASSLAIAGGPSNNEQFF. CDR3 sequence (DNA): TGCGCCAGCAGCTTGGCCATAGCGGGGGGCCCTTCCAACAATGAGCAGTTCTTC.

This chain connects TRBV11-1 to TRBJ1-5; no clear D gene. The length of the CDR3 is 13 residues. V lost 5 bases to trimming and J lost 7 bases, with 12 bases between them. Germline assignment: CDR1 SGHAT and CDR2 FQDESV (reference sequence). The CDR3 DNA reads TGTGCCAGCAGCCTTGGGTCGGCGCAGCCCCAGCATTTT. It translates to CASSLGSAQPQHF.

This clone has more than one count but fewer than ten. The genes are TRBV29-1 and TRBJ1-1, with D unresolved. Trimming pared 4 bases from V and 5 bases from J, leaving 11 bases between. Germline lookup yields CDR1 SQVTM and CDR2 ANQGSEA. The CDR3 is made up of 12 amino acids. DNA for the CDR3: TGCAGCGTTGCGTTCGGTGGGACTGAAGCTTTCTTT. Its translation: CSVAFGGTEAFF.

The genes are TRBV18 and TRBJ1-1; TRBD1 is a possible D gene (5 bases). The CDR3 extends over 13 amino acids. V was cut by 0 bases and J by 5 bases, with 7 bases left in between. Germline V lookup: CDR1 KGHSH, CDR2 LQKENI. CDR3 nucleotide sequence: TGTGCCAGCTCACCACCGGGGGATACTGAAGCTTTCTTT. Translating it yields CASSPPGDTEAFF.

This clone was observed a single time. This chain uses TRBV6-5 with TRBJ1-1, with D perhaps TRBD1 (5 bases). This CDR3 comprises 13 residues. V was pared by 5 bases and J by 5 bases, with 12 bases between. Germline CDR1 is MNHEY and CDR2 is SVGAGI. This CDR3 reads CASSPGLETEAFF. The CDR3 DNA follows: TGTGCCAGCAGTCCAGGGTTGGAGACTGAAGCTTTCTTT.

This chain connects TRBV30 to TRBJ1-1, with 7 bases that match TRBD1. The CDR3 has 11 amino acids. The germline CDR1 and CDR2 sequences are GTSNPN and SVGIG (reference sequence). J lost 7 bases, V lost 5 bases, and 4 bases had no gene match. This CDR3 is CAWGRDSEAFF. CDR3 bases: TGTGCCTGGGGCCGGGACAGTGAAGCTTTCTTT.

This clone was recorded once. The chain links TRBV7-9 to TRBJ1-1, with a weak D call TRBD1 (5 bases). The germline V gene has CDR1 SEHNR and CDR2 FQNEAQ (reference sequence). The CDR3 runs 12 residues. The V end was cut by 2 bases, the J end by 8 bases, with 9 bases between. The CDR3 nucleotides are TGTGCCAGCAGCTTATGGAGGGGAGAAGCTTTCTTT. Its translation: CASSLWRGEAFF.

This chain uses TRBV19 with TRBJ2-7; D gene uncertain. The CDR3 spans 13 residues. V lost 5 bases and J lost 4, with 12 bases in between. Germline lookup yields CDR1 LNHDA and CDR2 SQIVND (reference sequence). In DNA, the CDR3 is TGTGCCAGTAGTCTACGGACCTTTTACGAGCAGTACTTC. As protein: CASSLRTFYEQYF. The full variable domain, in which reference TRBV19 and TRBJ2-7 provide the parts outside the CDR3, is DGGITQSPKYLFRKEGQNVTLSCEQNLNHDAMYWYRQDPGQGLRLIYYSQIVNDFQKGDIAEGYSVSREKKESFPLTVTSAQKNPTAFYLCASSLRTFYEQYFGPGTRLTVT.

V is TRBV4-2 and J is TRBJ2-3; 7 bases agree with TRBD2. V lost 4 bases, J lost 0 bases, and 4 bases stayed unmatched. Germline V lookup: CDR1 LGHNA, CDR2 YNFKEQ. This CDR3 has 15 amino acids. The CDR3 here is CASSRGGSSTDTQYF. CDR3 DNA: TGTGCCAGCAGCCGCGGGGGATCGAGCACAGATACGCAGTATTTT.

The chain combines TRBV29-1 with TRBJ2-2; 9 bases are shared with TRBD1. V lost 1 base, J lost 1 base, and 1 base stayed unmatched. The CDR3 sequence is 15 residues long. CDR1 is SQVTM, CDR2 ANQGSEA, per germline. The CDR3 DNA follows: TGCAGCGTTGAAGTGACAGGGGGGAACACCGGGGAGCTGTTTTTT. Amino acid sequence: CSVEVTGGNTGELFF.

This clone has a handful of counts. The V call is TRBV2, the J call TRBJ2-3, with 8 bases fitting TRBD2. The CDR3 runs 16 residues. Germline CDR1 SNHLY, CDR2 FYNNEI. V shed 4 bases and J 0 bases; nucleotides not matched to a gene: 6. CDR3 sequence: CASSVRGGQSTDTQYF. CDR3 DNA sequence: TGTGCCAGCAGTGTACGCGGGGGGCAGAGCACAGATACGCAGTATTTT.

The chain employs TRBV19 and TRBJ2-2, with 9 bases that match TRBD1. Germline CDR1 and CDR2: LNHDA and SQIVND (reference sequence). J lost 2 bases, V lost 5 bases, and 9 bases had no gene match. This CDR3 is built from 17 residues. CDR3: CASSLMTGGGNTGELFF. For the CDR3, the DNA is TGTGCCAGTAGTCTAATGACAGGGGGAGGTAACACCGGGGAGCTGTTTTTT.

The chain carries TRBV27 and TRBJ1-1; 8 bases are a match to TRBD1. Germline CDR1 and CDR2: MNHEY and SMNVEV (reference sequence). V lost 6 bases to trimming and J lost 11 bases; unmatched junction nucleotides: 20. This CDR3 has 16 amino acids. The CDR3 protein is CASSRNYRDRNGKAFF. In nucleotides, the CDR3 is TGTGCCAGCAGCCGAAACTACCGGGACAGGAACGGTAAGGCTTTCTTT.

The chain joins TRBV29-1 to TRBJ1-1; no clear D gene. Between the trimmed V and J ends, which lost 4 bases and 5 bases, there was a span of 8 bases. Germline V CDR1 and CDR2: SQVTM, ANQGSEA. The CDR3 extends over 11 amino acids. The CDR3 spells CSVVHSTEAFF. Written as DNA, the CDR3 is TGCAGCGTTGTGCATTCTACTGAAGCTTTCTTT.

This clone was observed a few times. The chain uses TRBV4-2 and TRBJ1-5; D gene unclear. The CDR3 has 16 residues. From germline, CDR1 is LGHNA and CDR2 YNFKEQ. Trimming removed 1 base from V and 1 base from J, with 11 bases in between. The CDR3: CASSQGRERSNQPQHF. The CDR3 DNA reads TGTGCCAGCAGCCAAGGTAGGGAGAGGAGCAATCAGCCCCAGCATTTT.